Listed below are T cell receptor beta chains from one sample, sequenced in a study of blood T cell repertoires in COVID-19. Generated by immunoSEQ multiplex PCR, the TCRdb table keeps only in-frame clones and is missing some. The table has approximately 160,000 clones, roughly 84% seen once. Input material: peripheral blood. These receptors all come from a woman aged 55-75 years with acute or convalescent COVID-19. The CDR3 runs from the conserved cysteine through the conserved F or W. D genes are given only for firm matches. The listing skips clone size in some rows; elsewhere it reads once, few, many or a size class.

TRBD1	TRBV19	16	TRBJ1-2	NA	CASSIGQTGVKYGYTF	TGTGCCAGTAGTATAGGACAGACAGGGGTAAAGTATGGCTACACCTTC
TRBD1	TRBV7-9	17	TRBJ1-5	NA	CASSKVVTTGGDQPQHF	TGTGCCAGCAGCAAAGTGGTAACGACAGGGGGCGATCAGCCCCAGCATTTT
NA	TRBV10-3	13	TRBJ1-3	NA	CAISGTARNTIYF	TGTGCCATCAGTGGGACAGCTAGAAACACCATATATTTT
NA	TRBV7-9	14	TRBJ2-5	NA	CASSLDRFQETQYF	TGTGCCAGCAGCTTAGACAGGTTCCAAGAGACCCAGTACTTC
TRBD1	TRBV2	13	TRBJ2-1	NA	CASTGQGTNEQFF	TGTGCCAGCACCGGACAGGGGACGAATGAGCAGTTCTTC
TRBD1	TRBV6-5	14	TRBJ1-2	NA	CASRKGQGDYGYTF	TGTGCCAGCAGAAAGGGACAGGGTGACTATGGCTACACCTTC
NA	TRBV6-4	12	TRBJ1-1	NA	CASSAAGTEAFF	TGTGCCAGCAGCGCTGCAGGAACTGAAGCTTTCTTT
TRBD1	TRBV19	15	TRBJ2-6	NA	CASLQGATGANVLTF	TGTGCCTCACTACAGGGGGCAACTGGGGCCAACGTCCTGACTTTC
NA	TRBV4-1	11	TRBJ1-1	NA	CASRASTEAFF	TGCGCCTCCCGCGCGAGCACTGAAGCTTTCTTT
TRBD1	TRBV3-1/TRBV3-2	15	TRBJ2-5	few	CASSPFRGRQETQYF	TGTGCCAGCAGCCCCTTCAGGGGGCGGCAAGAGACCCAGTACTTC
TRBD1	TRBV7-2	14	TRBJ1-3	NA	CASRHDRAGNTIYF	TGTGCCAGCAGACACGACAGGGCTGGAAACACCATATATTTT
NA	TRBV6-2/TRBV6-3	15	TRBJ2-3	NA	CASSYAGFNTDTQYF	TGTGCCAGCAGTTATGCAGGGTTTAACACAGATACGCAGTATTTT
NA	TRBV19	15	TRBJ1-6	once	CASSIGADDNSPLHF	TGTGCCAGTAGTATAGGAGCGGACGATAATTCACCCCTCCACTTT
NA	TRBV7-2	18	TRBJ2-3	NA	CASSLVGGRGGGADTQYF	TGTGCCAGCAGCTTAGTTGGAGGACGGGGCGGGGGCGCAGATACGCAGTATTTT
NA	TRBV5-4	15	TRBJ2-7	NA	CASSLGRGSSYEQYF	TGTGCCAGCAGCTTGGGACGGGGGAGCTCCTACGAGCAGTACTTC
NA	TRBV18	15	TRBJ2-5	NA	CASSPRRGGQETQYF	TGTGCCAGCTCACCGAGGAGGGGTGGTCAAGAGACCCAGTACTTC
NA	TRBV7-2	15	TRBJ2-3	NA	CASSSDGGQTDTQYF	TGTGCCAGCAGCTCCGACGGGGGGCAGACAGATACGCAGTATTTT
NA	TRBV4-1	17	TRBJ2-7	NA	CASSQREGGQGGYEQYF	TGCGCCAGCAGCCAAAGGGAGGGGGGGCAAGGTGGGTACGAGCAGTACTTC
NA	TRBV4-3	15	TRBJ2-4	once	CASSQDSGGGSIQYF	TGCGCCAGCAGCCAAGATAGTGGCGGGGGCAGCATTCAGTACTTC
NA	TRBV21-1	16	TRBJ1-2	NA	CASSKGMQGAVYGYTF	TGTGCCAGCAGCAAAGGGATGCAGGGGGCTGTCTATGGCTACACCTTC
TRBD2	TRBV7-8	16	TRBJ2-1	NA	CASSPYRAGGYNEQFF	TGTGCCAGCAGCCCTTATCGAGCGGGGGGCTACAATGAGCAGTTCTTC
NA	TRBV6-5	13	TRBJ1-5	NA	CASRRDSNQPQHF	TGTGCCAGCAGAAGAGATAGCAATCAGCCCCAGCATTTT
TRBD2	TRBV19	12	TRBJ2-7	once	CASSWWGGEQYF	TGTGCCAGTAGCTGGTGGGGGGGCGAGCAGTACTTC